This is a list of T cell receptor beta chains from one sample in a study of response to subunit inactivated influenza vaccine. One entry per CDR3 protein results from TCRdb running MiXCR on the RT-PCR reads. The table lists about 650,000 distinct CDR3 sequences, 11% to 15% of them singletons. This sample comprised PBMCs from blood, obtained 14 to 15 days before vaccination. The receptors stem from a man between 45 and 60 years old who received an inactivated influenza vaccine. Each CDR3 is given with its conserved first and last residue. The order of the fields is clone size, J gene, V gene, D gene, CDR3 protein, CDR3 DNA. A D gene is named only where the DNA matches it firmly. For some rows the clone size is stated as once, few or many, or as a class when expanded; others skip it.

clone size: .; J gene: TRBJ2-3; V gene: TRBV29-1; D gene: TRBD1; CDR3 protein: CSVEGTGGPTDTQYF; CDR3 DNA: TGCAGCGTCGAGGGGACAGGGGGCCCCACAGATACGCAGTATTTT
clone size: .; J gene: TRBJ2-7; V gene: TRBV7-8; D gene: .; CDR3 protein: CASSNPRDYEQYF; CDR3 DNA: TGTGCCAGCAGCAATCCCAGAGACTACGAGCAGTACTTC
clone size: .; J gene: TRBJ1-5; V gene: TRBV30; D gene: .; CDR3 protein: CAWSVQGGGNQPQHF; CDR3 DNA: TGTGCCTGGAGTGTCCAGGGTGGTGGCAATCAGCCCCAGCATTTT
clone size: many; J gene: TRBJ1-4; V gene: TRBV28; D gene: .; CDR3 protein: CASIPRRGKVITNEKLFF; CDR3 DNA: TGTGCCAGCATCCCGAGGAGGGGAAAGGTGATCACTAATGAAAAACTGTTTTTT
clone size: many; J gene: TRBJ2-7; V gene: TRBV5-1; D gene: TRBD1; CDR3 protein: CASRQMTGGGNEQYF; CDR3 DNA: TGCGCCAGCAGGCAAATGACAGGGGGCGGGAACGAGCAGTACTTC
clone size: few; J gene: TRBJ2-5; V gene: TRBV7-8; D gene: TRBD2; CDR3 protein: CASSQGLAGGPIEETQYF; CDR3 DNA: TGTGCCAGCAGCCAGGGACTAGCGGGAGGGCCGATCGAAGAGACCCAGTACTTC
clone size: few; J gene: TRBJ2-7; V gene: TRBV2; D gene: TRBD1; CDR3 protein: CASAGTGTGGQEQYF; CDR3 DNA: TGTGCCAGCGCGGGGACCGGGACAGGGGGTCAGGAGCAGTACTTC
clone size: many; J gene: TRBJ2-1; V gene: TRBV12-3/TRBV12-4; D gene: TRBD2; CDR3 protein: CASSLTSGSVDEQFF; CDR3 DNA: TGTGCCAGCAGCCTTACTAGCGGGAGTGTAGATGAGCAGTTCTTC
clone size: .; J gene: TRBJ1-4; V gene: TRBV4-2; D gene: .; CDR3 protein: CASSQEGDANGKLFF; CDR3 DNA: TGTGCCAGCAGCCAAGAGGGGGATGCTAATGGAAAACTGTTTTTT
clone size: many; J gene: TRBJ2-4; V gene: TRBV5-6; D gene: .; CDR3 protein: CASSLVGPKNIQYF; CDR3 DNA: TGTGCCAGCAGCTTGGTGGGTCCCAAAAACATTCAGTACTTC
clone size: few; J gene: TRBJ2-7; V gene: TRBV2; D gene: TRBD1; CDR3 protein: CASSPRTGEARSYEQYF; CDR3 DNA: TGTGCCAGCAGTCCCCGGACAGGGGAAGCTAGAAGCTACGAGCAGTACTTC
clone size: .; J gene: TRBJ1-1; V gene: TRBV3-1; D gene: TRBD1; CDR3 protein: CASSHTRDRGSEAFF; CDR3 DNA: TGTGCCAGCAGCCATACTCGGGACAGGGGGTCGGAAGCTTTCTTT
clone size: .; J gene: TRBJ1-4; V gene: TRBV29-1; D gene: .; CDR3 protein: CSVKEVATNEKLFF; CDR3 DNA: TGCAGCGTTAAGGAGGTTGCAACTAATGAAAAACTGTTTTTT
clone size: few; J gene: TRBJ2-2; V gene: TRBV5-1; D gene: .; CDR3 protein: CASSLSQRGSTGELFF; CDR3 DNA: TGCGCCAGCAGCTTGAGTCAGAGGGGGAGCACCGGGGAGCTGTTTTTT
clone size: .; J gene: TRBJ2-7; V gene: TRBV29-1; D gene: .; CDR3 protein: CSVELISAGPQRISYEQYF; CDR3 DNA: TGCAGCGTTGAATTGATAAGCGCGGGACCACAAAGAATCTCCTACGAGCAGTACTTC
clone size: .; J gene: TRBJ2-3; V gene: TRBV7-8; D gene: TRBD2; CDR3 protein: CASSRPGTRLSSTDTQYF; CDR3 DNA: TGTGCCAGCAGCCGACCCGGGACTAGATTATCTAGCACAGATACGCAGTATTTT
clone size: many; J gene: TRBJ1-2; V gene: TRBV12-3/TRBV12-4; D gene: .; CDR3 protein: CASSTTVGYGYTF; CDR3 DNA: TGTGCCAGCAGCACGACCGTGGGCTATGGCTACACCTTC
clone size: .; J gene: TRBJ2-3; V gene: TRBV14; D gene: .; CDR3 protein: CTSSQWMNTQYF; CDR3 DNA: TGTACCAGCAGCCAATGGATGAATACTCAGTATTTT
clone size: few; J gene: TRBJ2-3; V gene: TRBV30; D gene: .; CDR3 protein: CAWSPRDTQYF; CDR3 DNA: TGTGCCTGGAGTCCCCGGGATACGCAGTATTTT
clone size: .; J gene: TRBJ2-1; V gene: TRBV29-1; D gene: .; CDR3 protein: CSARGGYSYNEQFF; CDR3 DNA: TGCAGCGCTCGAGGGGGTTACTCCTACAATGAGCAGTTCTTC
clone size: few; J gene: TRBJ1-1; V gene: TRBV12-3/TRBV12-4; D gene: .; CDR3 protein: CASSRGVKNTEAFF; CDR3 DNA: TGTGCCAGCAGCCGTGGGGTAAAGAACACTGAAGCTTTCTTT
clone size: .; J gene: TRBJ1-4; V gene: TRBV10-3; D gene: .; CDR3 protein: CATSSGTSGEKLFF; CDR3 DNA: TGTGCCACTTCCTCCGGGACCTCCGGTGAAAAACTGTTTTTT
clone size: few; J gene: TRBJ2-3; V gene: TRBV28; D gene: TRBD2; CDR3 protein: CASSFKRERTDTQYF; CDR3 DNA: TGTGCCAGCAGTTTTAAGCGGGAGCGCACAGATACGCAGTATTTT
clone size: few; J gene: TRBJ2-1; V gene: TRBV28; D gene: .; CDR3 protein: CASCLYNEQFF; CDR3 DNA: TGTGCCAGCTGCCTCTACAATGAGCAGTTCTTC
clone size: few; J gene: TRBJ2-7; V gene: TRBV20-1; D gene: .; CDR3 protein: CSARDVLVSYEQYF; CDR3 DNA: TGCAGTGCTAGAGATGTTCTAGTCTCCTACGAGCAGTACTTC
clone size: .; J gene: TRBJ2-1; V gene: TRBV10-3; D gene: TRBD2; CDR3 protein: CAISELYLTSGIARGGMNNEQFF; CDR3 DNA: TGTGCCATCAGTGAGCTCTACCTGACTAGCGGGATCGCCCGCGGGGGAATGAACAATGAGCAGTTCTTC
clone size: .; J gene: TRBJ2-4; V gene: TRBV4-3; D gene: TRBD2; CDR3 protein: CASSQGLAGDDKNIQYF; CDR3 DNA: TGCGCCAGCAGCCAAGGACTAGCGGGGGACGACAAAAACATTCAGTACTTC
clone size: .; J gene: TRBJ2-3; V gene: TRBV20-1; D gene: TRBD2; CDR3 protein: CSASLGLARGTDTQYF; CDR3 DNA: TGCAGTGCTAGTCTCGGACTAGCCAGGGGCACAGATACGCAGTATTTT
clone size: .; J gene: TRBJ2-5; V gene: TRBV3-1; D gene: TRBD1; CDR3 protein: CASSEGTGLRETQYF; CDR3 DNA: TGTGCCAGCAGCGAAGGGACAGGGCTGAGGGAGACCCAGTACTTC
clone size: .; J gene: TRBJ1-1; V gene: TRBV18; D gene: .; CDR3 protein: CASSPSRGANTEAFF; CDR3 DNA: TGTGCCAGCTCACCAAGTAGGGGTGCTAACACTGAAGCTTTCTTT
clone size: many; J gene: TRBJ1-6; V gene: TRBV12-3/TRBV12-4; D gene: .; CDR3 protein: CASSFQGDSPLHF; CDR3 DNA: TGTGCCAGCAGTTTTCAAGGGGATTCACCCCTCCACTTT
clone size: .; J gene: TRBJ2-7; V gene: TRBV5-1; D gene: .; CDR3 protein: CASSHAGTSYEQYF; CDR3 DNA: TGCGCCAGCAGCCACGCAGGGACGTCCTACGAGCAGTACTTC
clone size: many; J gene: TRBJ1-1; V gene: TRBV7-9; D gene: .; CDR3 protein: CASSLEANTEAFF; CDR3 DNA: TGTGCCAGCAGCTTAGAGGCGAACACTGAAGCTTTCTTT
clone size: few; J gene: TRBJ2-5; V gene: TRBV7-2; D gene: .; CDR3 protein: CASSLQGRVETQYF; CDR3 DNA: TGTGCCAGCAGCTTACAGGGGAGGGTAGAGACCCAGTACTTC
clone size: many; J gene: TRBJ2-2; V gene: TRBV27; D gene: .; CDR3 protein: CASSLHQGMSNTGELFF; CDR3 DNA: TGTGCCAGCAGTTTGCATCAGGGGATGTCGAACACCGGGGAGCTGTTTTTT
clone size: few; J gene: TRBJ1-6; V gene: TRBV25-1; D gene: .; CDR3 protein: CASRKVGTYNSPLHF; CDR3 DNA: TGTGCCAGCAGGAAGGTTGGGACCTATAATTCACCCCTCCACTTT
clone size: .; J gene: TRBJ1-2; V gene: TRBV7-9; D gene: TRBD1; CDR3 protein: CASSNQGEASHGYTF; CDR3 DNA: TGTGCCAGCAGTAACCAGGGGGAAGCCTCCCATGGCTACACCTTC
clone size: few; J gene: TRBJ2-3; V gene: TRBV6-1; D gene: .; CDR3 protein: CASSEWGASTDTQYF; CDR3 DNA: TGTGCCAGCAGTGAGTGGGGTGCGAGCACAGATACGCAGTATTTT
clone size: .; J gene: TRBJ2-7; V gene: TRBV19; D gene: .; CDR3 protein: CASSIADTYEQYF; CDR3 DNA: TGTGCCAGTAGTATCGCCGACACTTACGAGCAGTACTTC
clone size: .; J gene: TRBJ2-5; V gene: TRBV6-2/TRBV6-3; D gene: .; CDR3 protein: CASSYRRDTFQETQYF; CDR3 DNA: TGTGCCAGCAGTTACCGTCGGGACACCTTCCAAGAGACCCAGTACTTC
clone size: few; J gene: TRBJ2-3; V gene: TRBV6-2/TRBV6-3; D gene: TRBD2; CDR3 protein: CASSYWATSVWTDTQYF; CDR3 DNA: TGTGCCAGCAGTTACTGGGCTACTAGCGTTTGGACAGATACGCAGTATTTT
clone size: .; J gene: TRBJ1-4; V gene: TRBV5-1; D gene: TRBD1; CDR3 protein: CASCGTGTGFTEKLFF; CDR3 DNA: TGCGCCAGCTGCGGAACCGGGACAGGGTTTACCGAAAAACTGTTTTTT